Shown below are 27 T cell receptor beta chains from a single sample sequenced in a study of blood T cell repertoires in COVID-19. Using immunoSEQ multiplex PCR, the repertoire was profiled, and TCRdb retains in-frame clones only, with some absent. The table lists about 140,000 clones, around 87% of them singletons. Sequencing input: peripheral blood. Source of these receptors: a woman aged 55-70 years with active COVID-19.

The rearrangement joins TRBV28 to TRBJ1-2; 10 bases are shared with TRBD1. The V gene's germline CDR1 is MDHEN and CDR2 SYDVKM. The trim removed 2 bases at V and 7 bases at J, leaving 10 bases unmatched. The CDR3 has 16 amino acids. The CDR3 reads CASSLHGTGDWFGYTF. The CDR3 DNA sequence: TGTGCCAGCAGTTTACACGGGACAGGGGATTGGTTTGGCTACACCTTC.

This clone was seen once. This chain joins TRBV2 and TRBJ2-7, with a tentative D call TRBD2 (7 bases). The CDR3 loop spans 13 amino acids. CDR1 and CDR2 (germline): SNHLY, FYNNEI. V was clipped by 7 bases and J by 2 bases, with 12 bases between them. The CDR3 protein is CASTRGAAYEQYF. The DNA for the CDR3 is TGTGCCAGCACCCGGGGGGCGGCCTACGAGCAGTACTTC.

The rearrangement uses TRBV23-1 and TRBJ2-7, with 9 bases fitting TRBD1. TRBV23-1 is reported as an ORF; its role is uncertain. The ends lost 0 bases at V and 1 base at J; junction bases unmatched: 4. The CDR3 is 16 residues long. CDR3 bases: TGCGCCAGCAGTCAATCGTCCGGGACAGGGTCCTACGAGCAGTACTTC. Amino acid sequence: CASSQSSGTGSYEQYF.

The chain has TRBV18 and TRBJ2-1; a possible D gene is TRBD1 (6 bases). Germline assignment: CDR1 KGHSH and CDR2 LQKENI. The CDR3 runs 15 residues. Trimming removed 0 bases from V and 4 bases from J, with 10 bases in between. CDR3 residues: CASSPPSGAYNEQFF. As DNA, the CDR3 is TGTGCCAGCTCACCACCGTCAGGGGCGTACAATGAGCAGTTCTTC.

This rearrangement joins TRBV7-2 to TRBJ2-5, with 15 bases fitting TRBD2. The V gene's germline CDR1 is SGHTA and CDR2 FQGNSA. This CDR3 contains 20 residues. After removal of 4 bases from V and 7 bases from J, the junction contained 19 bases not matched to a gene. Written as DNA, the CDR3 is TGTGCCAGCAGCTCAGCCCGGACTAGCGGGAGGGGAGGTCTTACCGGGACCCAGTACTTC. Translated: CASSSARTSGRGGLTGTQYF.

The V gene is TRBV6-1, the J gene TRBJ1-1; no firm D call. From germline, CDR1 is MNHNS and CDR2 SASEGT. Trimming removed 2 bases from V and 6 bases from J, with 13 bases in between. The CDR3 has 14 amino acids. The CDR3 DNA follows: TGTGCCAGCAGTGAAAGGACCGGGAGCGCTGAAGCTTTCTTT. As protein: CASSERTGSAEAFF.

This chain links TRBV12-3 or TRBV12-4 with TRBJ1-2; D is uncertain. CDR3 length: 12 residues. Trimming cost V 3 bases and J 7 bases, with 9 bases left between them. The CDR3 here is CASSFPGAGYTF. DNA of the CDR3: TGTGCCAGCAGTTTCCCAGGTGCTGGCTACACCTTC.

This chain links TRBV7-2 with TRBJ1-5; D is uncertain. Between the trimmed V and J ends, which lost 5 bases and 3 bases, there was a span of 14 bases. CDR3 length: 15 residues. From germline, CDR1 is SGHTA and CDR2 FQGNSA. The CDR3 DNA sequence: TGTGCCAGCAGCCCCCGGGAGGGAACCAATCAGCCCCAGCATTTT. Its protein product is CASSPREGTNQPQHF.

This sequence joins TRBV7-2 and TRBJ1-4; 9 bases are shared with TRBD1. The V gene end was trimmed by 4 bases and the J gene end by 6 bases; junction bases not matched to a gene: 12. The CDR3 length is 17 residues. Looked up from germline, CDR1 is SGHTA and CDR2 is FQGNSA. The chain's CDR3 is CASSSSRDRVGDEKLFF. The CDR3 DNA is TGTGCCAGCAGCTCGTCCCGGGACAGGGTAGGGGATGAAAAACTGTTTTTT.

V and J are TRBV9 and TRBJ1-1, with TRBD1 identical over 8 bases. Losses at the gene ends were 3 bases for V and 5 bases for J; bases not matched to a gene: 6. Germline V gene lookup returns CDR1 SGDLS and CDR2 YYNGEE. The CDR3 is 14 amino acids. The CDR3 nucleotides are TGTGCCAGCAGCGAAAGACAGGGGCGGACTGAAGCTTTCTTT. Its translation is CASSERQGRTEAFF. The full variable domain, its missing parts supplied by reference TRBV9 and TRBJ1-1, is DSGVTQTPKHLITATGQRVTLRCSPRSGDLSVYWYQQSLDQGLQFLIQYYNGEERAKGNILERFSAQQFPDLHSELNLSSLELGDSALYFCASSERQGRTEAFFGQGTRLTVV.

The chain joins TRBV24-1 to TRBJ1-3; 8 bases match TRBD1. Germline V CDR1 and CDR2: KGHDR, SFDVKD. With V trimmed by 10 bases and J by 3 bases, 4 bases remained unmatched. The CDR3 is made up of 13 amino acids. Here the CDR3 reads CATQGALGNTIYF. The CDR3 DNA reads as TGTGCCACGCAGGGGGCGCTTGGAAACACCATATATTTT.

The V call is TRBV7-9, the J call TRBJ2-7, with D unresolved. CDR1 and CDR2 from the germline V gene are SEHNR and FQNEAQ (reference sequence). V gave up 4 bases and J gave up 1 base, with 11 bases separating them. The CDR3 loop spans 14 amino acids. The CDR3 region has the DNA TGTGCCAGCAGCTCAGGTTCCCTATCCTACGAGCAGTACTTC. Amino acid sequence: CASSSGSLSYEQYF.

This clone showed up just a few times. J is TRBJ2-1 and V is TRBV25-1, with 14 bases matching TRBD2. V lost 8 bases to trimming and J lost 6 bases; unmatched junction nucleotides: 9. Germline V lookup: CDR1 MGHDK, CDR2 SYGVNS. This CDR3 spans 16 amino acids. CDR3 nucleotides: TGTGCCAGCCAACCCCGACTAGCGGGAGGGGGCAATGAGCAGTTCTTC. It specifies CASQPRLAGGGNEQFF.

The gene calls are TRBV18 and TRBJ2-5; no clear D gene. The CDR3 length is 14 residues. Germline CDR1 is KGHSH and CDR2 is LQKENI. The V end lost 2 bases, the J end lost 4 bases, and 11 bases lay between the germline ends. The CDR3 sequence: CASSPGNVPETQYF. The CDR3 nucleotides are TGTGCCAGCTCACCAGGCAACGTGCCAGAGACCCAGTACTTC.

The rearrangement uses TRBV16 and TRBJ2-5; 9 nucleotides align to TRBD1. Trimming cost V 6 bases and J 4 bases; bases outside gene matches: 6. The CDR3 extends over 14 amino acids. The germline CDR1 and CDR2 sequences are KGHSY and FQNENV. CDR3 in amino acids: CASRPNRGRETQYF. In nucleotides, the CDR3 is TGTGCCAGCAGACCCAACAGGGGGCGAGAGACCCAGTACTTC.

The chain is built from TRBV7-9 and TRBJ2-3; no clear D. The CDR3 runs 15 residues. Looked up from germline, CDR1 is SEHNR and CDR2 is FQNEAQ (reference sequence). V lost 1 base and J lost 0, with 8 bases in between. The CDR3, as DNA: TGTGCCAGCAGCTTAGTCCCGACTAGCACAGATACGCAGTATTTT. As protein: CASSLVPTSTDTQYF.

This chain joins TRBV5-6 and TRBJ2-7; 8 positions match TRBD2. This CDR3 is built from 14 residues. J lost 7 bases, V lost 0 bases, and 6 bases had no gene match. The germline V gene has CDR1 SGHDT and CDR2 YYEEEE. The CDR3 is CASSLAFGGAEQYF. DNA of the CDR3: TGTGCCAGCAGCTTGGCGTTCGGGGGGGCGGAGCAGTACTTC.

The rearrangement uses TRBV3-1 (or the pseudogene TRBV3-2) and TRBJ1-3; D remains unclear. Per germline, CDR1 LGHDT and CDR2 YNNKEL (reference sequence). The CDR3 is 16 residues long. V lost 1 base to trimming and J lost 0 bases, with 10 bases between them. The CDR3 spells CASSQVLFISGNTIYF. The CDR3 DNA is TGTGCCAGCAGCCAAGTTTTATTTATCTCTGGAAACACCATATATTTT.

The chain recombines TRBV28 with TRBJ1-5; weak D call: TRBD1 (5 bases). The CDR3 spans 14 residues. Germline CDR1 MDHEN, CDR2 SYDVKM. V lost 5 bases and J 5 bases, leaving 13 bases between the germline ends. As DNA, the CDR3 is TGTGCCAGCAGTCCCGCGTCAGGGTATCAGCCCCAGCATTTT. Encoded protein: CASSPASGYQPQHF.

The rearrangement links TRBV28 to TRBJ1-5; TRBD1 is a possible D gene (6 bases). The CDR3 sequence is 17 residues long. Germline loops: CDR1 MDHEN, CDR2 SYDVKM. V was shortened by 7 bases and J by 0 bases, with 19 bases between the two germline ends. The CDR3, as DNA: TGTGCCAGCAATACAGGGATGGGATTTTATAGCAATCAGCCCCAGCATTTT. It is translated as CASNTGMGFYSNQPQHF.

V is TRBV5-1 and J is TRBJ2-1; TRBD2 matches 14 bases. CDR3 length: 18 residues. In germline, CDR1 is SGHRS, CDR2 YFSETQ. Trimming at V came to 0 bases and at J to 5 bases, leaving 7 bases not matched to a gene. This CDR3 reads CASSLATSGRAQNNEQFF. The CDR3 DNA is TGCGCCAGCAGCTTGGCGACTAGCGGGAGGGCCCAGAACAATGAGCAGTTCTTC.

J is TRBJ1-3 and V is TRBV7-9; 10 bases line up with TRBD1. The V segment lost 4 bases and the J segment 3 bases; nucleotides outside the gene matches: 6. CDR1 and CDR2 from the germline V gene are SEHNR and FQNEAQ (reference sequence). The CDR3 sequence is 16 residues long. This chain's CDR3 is CASSSRQGAVGNTIYF. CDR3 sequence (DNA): TGTGCCAGCAGCTCAAGACAGGGGGCTGTTGGAAACACCATATATTTT.

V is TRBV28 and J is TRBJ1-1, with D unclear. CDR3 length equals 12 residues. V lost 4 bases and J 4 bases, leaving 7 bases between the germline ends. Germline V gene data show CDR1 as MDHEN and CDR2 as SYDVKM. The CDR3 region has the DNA TGTGCCAGCAGTTATGACATCACTGAAGCTTTCTTT. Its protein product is CASSYDITEAFF.

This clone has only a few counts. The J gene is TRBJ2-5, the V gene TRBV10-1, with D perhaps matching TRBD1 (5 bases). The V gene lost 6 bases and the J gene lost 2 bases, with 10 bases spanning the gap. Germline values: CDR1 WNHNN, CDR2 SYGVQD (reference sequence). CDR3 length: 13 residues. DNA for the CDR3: TGCGCCAGCAGACGACAGAAACAAGAGACCCAGTACTTC. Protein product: CASRRQKQETQYF.

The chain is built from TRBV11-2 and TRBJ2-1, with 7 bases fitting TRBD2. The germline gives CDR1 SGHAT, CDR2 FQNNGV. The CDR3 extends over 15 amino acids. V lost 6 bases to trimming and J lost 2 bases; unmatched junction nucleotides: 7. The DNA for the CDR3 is TGTGCCAGCAGTCTTGGGGGGGTCGCCTACAATGAGCAGTTCTTC. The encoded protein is CASSLGGVAYNEQFF.

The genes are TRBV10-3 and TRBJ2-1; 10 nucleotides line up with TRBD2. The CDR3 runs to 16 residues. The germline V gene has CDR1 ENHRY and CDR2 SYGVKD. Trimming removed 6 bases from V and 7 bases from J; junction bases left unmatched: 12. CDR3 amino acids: CAIRQGAGGIVNEQFF. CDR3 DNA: TGTGCCATCAGGCAGGGAGCGGGAGGGATCGTGAATGAGCAGTTCTTC.

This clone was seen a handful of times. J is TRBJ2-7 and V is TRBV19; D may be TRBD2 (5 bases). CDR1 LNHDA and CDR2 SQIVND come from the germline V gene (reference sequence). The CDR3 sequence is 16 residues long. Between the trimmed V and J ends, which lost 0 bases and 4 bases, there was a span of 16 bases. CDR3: CASSIERALTGYEQYF. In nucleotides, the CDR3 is TGTGCCAGTAGTATAGAAAGGGCCCTCACGGGATACGAGCAGTACTTC.